This T cell receptor (beta chain) was found in a study of T cells in Graves' hyperthyroidism and ophthalmopathy. In its sample, this clonotype was seen many times. V was cut by 7 bases and J by 5 bases, with 17 bases left in between. The germline gives CDR1 MNHEY, CDR2 SMNVEV (reference sequence). The CDR3 sequence is 14 residues long. Using RNA transcripts as the source, TCR beta CDR3 regions were amplified. In the first-round RT-PCR of the TCR CDR3, the HTBI primer set was used. One entry per CDR3 protein results from TCRdb running MiXCR on the multiplex PCR reads. The sample records some 500,000 distinct CDR3 sequences, about an eighth being singletons. No ophthalmopathy progression within 18 months constituted stable Graves' hyperthyroidism.

This chain links TRBV27 with TRBJ1-1; TRBD1 might be the D (5 bases). Sequencing used blood. This TCR was recovered from a woman younger than 30 with Graves' hyperthyroidism. CDR3 loop: CASTPGGEWTEAFF. The DNA of the CDR3 is TGTGCCAGCACCCCTGGGGGGGAGTGGACTGAAGCTTTCTTT.